These 29 T cell receptor beta chains were sequenced from one sample in a study of cytomegalovirus exposure and HLA in healthy donors (dated by TCRdb to 2017 to 2019). The library relied on the immunoSEQ multiplex PCR assay. A mixture of 60 forward primers for TCR Vbeta segments and 13 reverse primers for TCR Jbeta segments was used in the multiplex PCR. TCRdb holds this immuneACCESS table with in-frame rearrangements only. Some clones are missing; in checked studies, unresolved V genes explain under half, and the rest has no known cause. The sample's records list 45,000 or so clones. The top ten clones comprise 17% of the sample. The specimen sequenced was PBMCs. These TCRs come from a male donor in good health and CMV-seronegative.

This chain links TRBV27 with TRBJ1-1, with unresolved D. V was pared by 0 bases and J by 6 bases, with 8 bases between. Germline CDR1 is MNHEY and CDR2 is SMNVEV (reference sequence). This CDR3 has 13 residues. CDR3 residues: CASSLSRSAEAFF. In nucleotides, the CDR3 is TGTGCCAGCAGTTTATCGAGGTCGGCTGAAGCTTTCTTT.

This chain joins TRBV6-4 and TRBJ1-2, with 9 positions matching TRBD1. With 2 bases clipped from V and 7 bases from J, the junction kept 11 bases outside the gene matches. Germline assignment: CDR1 MRHNA and CDR2 SNTAGT. The CDR3 contains 16 residues. The CDR3 sequence: CASSDTPSTGGSGYTF. The CDR3 nucleotides read TGTGCCAGCAGTGACACCCCATCGACAGGGGGAAGTGGCTACACCTTC.

The CDR3 DNA follows: TGTGCCAGCAGCCCGGGACTAGCGGGGGCCGGCGAGCAGTACTTC. This sequence encodes CASSPGLAGAGEQYF. The V gene is TRBV5-4, the J gene TRBJ2-7; TRBD2 aligns across 14 bases. Germline CDR1 SGHNT, CDR2 YYREEE (reference sequence). J gave up 6 bases and V 4 bases, and 6 bases lay outside the gene matches. This CDR3 is built from 15 residues.

This rearrangement joins TRBV14 to TRBJ2-7; D gene ambiguous. Trimming removed 2 bases at V and 2 bases at J, with 13 bases between. Germline CDR1 is SGHDN and CDR2 is FVKESK. The CDR3 runs to 15 residues. CDR3 sequence: CASSQPARPPYEQYF. CDR3 DNA sequence: TGTGCCAGCAGCCAACCGGCCAGGCCCCCCTACGAGCAGTACTTC.

The V and J genes are TRBV14 and TRBJ1-2, with D tentatively TRBD1 (5 bases). This CDR3 contains 15 residues. The germline CDR1 and CDR2 sequences are SGHDN and FVKESK. Trimming cost V 5 bases and J 5 bases, with 18 bases left between them. Written as DNA, the CDR3 is TGTGCCAGCAGCTTACGGCCGGACAACTTGTATGGCTACACCTTC. It codes for CASSLRPDNLYGYTF.

The chain carries TRBV6-5 and TRBJ2-7; D may be TRBD1 (5 bases). The V gene lost 4 bases and the J gene lost 11 bases, with 12 bases spanning the gap. Looked up from germline, CDR1 is MNHEY and CDR2 is SVGAGI. The CDR3 has 11 amino acids. The CDR3 reads CASSFSGWEYF. The DNA for the CDR3 is TGTGCCAGCAGTTTTTCAGGGTGGGAGTACTTC.

The chain joins TRBV5-1 to TRBJ2-7; 10 positions match TRBD2. V lost 4 bases, J lost 2 bases, and 9 bases stayed unmatched. The germline CDR1 and CDR2 sequences are SGHRS and YFSETQ. The CDR3 is 16 amino acids. CDR3 loop: CASSLSGGYLAYEQYF. CDR3 DNA sequence: TGCGCCAGCAGCCTTAGCGGGGGGTATCTTGCCTACGAGCAGTACTTC.

The CDR3 here is CASSLDGRVTINQPQHF. CDR3 coding DNA: TGTGCCAGCAGCTTAGACGGCAGGGTGACAATCAATCAGCCCCAGCATTTT. The chain recombines TRBV11-2 with TRBJ1-5, with D possibly being TRBD1 (5 bases). Germline V gene lookup returns CDR1 SGHAT and CDR2 FQNNGV. The CDR3 runs 17 residues. V lost 0 bases to trimming and J lost 3 bases, with 15 bases between them.

V usage is TRBV29-1 and J usage is TRBJ2-7; D perhaps matches TRBD1 (5 bases). CDR3 length: 14 amino acids. In germline, CDR1 is SQVTM, CDR2 ANQGSEA. V was cut by 4 bases and J by 0 bases, with 13 bases left in between. This chain's CDR3 is CSVVDQGSSYEQYF. CDR3 sequence (DNA): TGCAGCGTTGTGGATCAGGGAAGCTCCTACGAGCAGTACTTC.

The chain employs TRBV6-5 and TRBJ2-2; 7 nucleotides align to TRBD1. Trimming took 6 bases from V and 3 from J; bases not matched to a gene: 4. The CDR3 spans 14 residues. Germline values: CDR1 MNHEY, CDR2 SVGAGI. CDR3 nucleotide sequence: TGTGCCAGCAGGGCCGGGACAGACACCGGGGAGCTGTTTTTT. Translated: CASRAGTDTGELFF.

The chain carries TRBV7-9 and TRBJ1-4; D gene unclear. Germline values: CDR1 SEHNR, CDR2 FQNEAQ (reference sequence). V was cut by 5 bases and J by 4 bases, with 11 bases left in between. This CDR3 is 14 amino acids long. CDR3 sequence (DNA): TGTGCCAGCAGCCTCATTAGCCTTAATGAAAAACTGTTTTTT. Its protein is CASSLISLNEKLFF. Looking up the rest from reference TRBV7-9 and TRBJ1-4 gives the full variable domain: DTGVSQNPRHKITKRGQNVTFRCDPISEHNRLYWYRQTLGQGPEFLTYFQNEAQLEKSRLLSDRFSAERPKGSFSTLEIQRTEQGDSAMYLCASSLISLNEKLFFGSGTQLSVL.

The rearrangement uses TRBV6-1 and TRBJ2-1; 7 nucleotides line up with TRBD2. Looked up from germline, CDR1 is MNHNS and CDR2 is SASEGT. There are 14 residues in the CDR3. V gave up 3 bases and J gave up 3 bases; unmatched junction bases: 2. CDR3 amino acids: CASSEGGYYNEQFF. Here the CDR3 DNA reads TGTGCCAGCAGTGAGGGGGGGTACTACAATGAGCAGTTCTTC.

The gene calls are TRBV30 and TRBJ1-1, with 8 bases matching TRBD1. CDR1 GTSNPN and CDR2 SVGIG come from the germline V gene (reference sequence). J gave up 1 base and V 3 bases, and 10 bases lay outside the gene matches. The CDR3 has 16 residues. In DNA, the CDR3 is TGTGCCTGGAGAGTTCCTCGGACAGGGTCGAACACTGAAGCTTTCTTT. Protein: CAWRVPRTGSNTEAFF.

This rearrangement joins TRBV5-1 to TRBJ2-7, with 11 bases fitting TRBD1. In germline, CDR1 is SGHRS, CDR2 YFSETQ. V gave up 3 bases and J gave up 4 bases; unmatched junction bases: 6. CDR3 length: 15 amino acids. This chain's CDR3 is CASSWSGTGGYEQYF. CDR3 in DNA: TGCGCCAGCAGCTGGTCCGGGACAGGGGGGTACGAGCAGTACTTC.

A note on this clone: Other nucleotide sequences in the sample specify the same CDR3. The rearrangement links TRBV6-5 to TRBJ1-2; 11 bases are a match to TRBD1. Germline assignment: CDR1 MNHEY and CDR2 SVGAGI. The length of the CDR3 is 16 residues. Trimming removed 0 bases from V and 4 bases from J; junction bases left unmatched: 4. CDR3 sequence reads: CASSYSRTGGGYGYTF. DNA for the CDR3: TGTGCCAGCAGTTACTCCCGGACAGGGGGCGGCTATGGCTACACCTTC.

This chain connects TRBV19 to TRBJ2-7; a weak D match, TRBD2 (6 bases). Trimming took 9 bases from V and 5 from J, leaving 23 bases between them. The CDR3 length is 15 residues. CDR1 is LNHDA, CDR2 SQIVND, per germline (reference sequence). Written as DNA, the CDR3 is TGTGCCAGAAAAGGGAGCTCGGGGGTGATCAACGAGCAGTACTTC. Translated, it gives CARKGSSGVINEQYF.

The chain combines TRBV30 with TRBJ1-2; 8 bases agree with TRBD1. The CDR3 length is 13 residues. J lost 8 bases, V lost 2 bases, and 7 bases had no gene match. Germline V gives CDR1 GTSNPN, CDR2 SVGIG (reference sequence). CDR3 coding DNA: TGTGCCTGGAGTAGGGACAGGCCTCGGGGCTACACCTTC. Amino acid sequence: CAWSRDRPRGYTF.

This chain links TRBV9 with TRBJ2-5, with 7 nucleotides matching TRBD1. V lost 2 bases, J lost 4 bases, and 8 bases stayed unmatched. CDR1 SGDLS and CDR2 YYNGEE come from the germline V gene. The CDR3 sequence is 15 residues long. The DNA of the CDR3 is TGTGCCAGCAGCGTGGAGGACAGGCCCGGAGAGACCCAGTACTTC. This codes for CASSVEDRPGETQYF.

This CDR3 reads CASSLDRSYNEQFF. CDR3 nucleotide sequence: TGTGCCAGCAGCTTGGATCGCTCCTACAATGAGCAGTTCTTC. The chain has TRBV5-4 and TRBJ2-1; D gene ambiguous. The CDR3 runs 14 residues. Per the germline V gene, CDR1 is SGHNT and CDR2 is YYREEE (reference sequence). V was trimmed by 0 bases and J by 0 bases, leaving 4 bases between them. The full variable domain, rest sourced from reference TRBV5-4 and TRBJ2-1, is ETGVTQSPTHLIKTRGQQVTLRCSSQSGHNTVSWYQQALGQGPQFIFQYYREEENGRGNFPPRFSGLQFPNYSSELNVNALELDDSALYLCASSLDRSYNEQFFGPGTRLTVL.

The chain joins TRBV19 to TRBJ1-5; weak D call: TRBD1 (5 bases). Between the trimmed V and J ends, which lost 5 bases and 6 bases, there was a span of 14 bases. The CDR3 contains 14 residues. In germline, CDR1 is LNHDA, CDR2 SQIVND (reference sequence). CDR3 amino acids: CASSLSMGGQPQHF. CDR3 sequence (DNA): TGTGCCAGTAGTCTCTCGATGGGGGGTCAGCCCCAGCATTTT.

This chain joins TRBV18 and TRBJ2-1, with D unresolved. This CDR3 region has 15 residues. In germline, CDR1 is KGHSH, CDR2 LQKENI. Trimming cost V 3 bases and J 0 bases, with 9 bases left between them. The CDR3 DNA is TGTGCCAGCTCACCTTCGACAAGCTCCTACAATGAGCAGTTCTTC. Amino acid sequence: CASSPSTSSYNEQFF.

The V gene is TRBV7-6, the J gene TRBJ2-1, with TRBD2 matching over 7 bases. The CDR3 spans 15 residues. The J segment lost 4 bases and the V segment lost 5 bases, leaving 8 bases of the junction unmatched. Germline CDR1 SGHVS, CDR2 FNYEAQ. The chain's CDR3 is CASSAPGTTYNEQFF. The CDR3 coding sequence is TGTGCCAGCAGCGCGCCCGGGACTACGTACAATGAGCAGTTCTTC.

The chain is built from TRBV2 and TRBJ2-6; TRBD2 might be the D (5 bases). The germline gives CDR1 SNHLY, CDR2 FYNNEI. Trimming pared 7 bases from V and 0 bases from J, leaving 16 bases between. The CDR3 consists of 17 residues. This CDR3 is CASTRGGSSSGANVLTF. The CDR3, as DNA: TGTGCCAGCACCCGTGGAGGCTCAAGCTCTGGGGCCAACGTCCTGACTTTC.

The chain combines TRBV4-1 with TRBJ2-7, with TRBD2 identical over 10 bases. V shed 2 bases and J 4 bases; nucleotides not matched to a gene: 20. This CDR3 is built from 20 residues. CDR1 is MGHRA, CDR2 YSYEKL, per germline. The CDR3 protein is CASSQLTRLAGLPSTYEQYF. The CDR3 DNA reads TGCGCCAGCAGCCAACTTACCCGACTAGCGGGCCTCCCCTCGACTTACGAGCAGTACTTC.

This chain joins TRBV5-6 and TRBJ2-5, with a weak D call TRBD2 (5 bases). This CDR3 region has 13 residues. Between the trimmed V and J ends, which lost 4 bases and 7 bases, there was a span of 14 bases. CDR1 and CDR2 from the germline V gene are SGHDT and YYEEEE. CDR3 residues: CASSPVGVGTQYF. CDR3 bases: TGTGCCAGCAGCCCCGTGGGAGTCGGGACCCAGTACTTC. Drawing the rest from reference TRBV5-6 and TRBJ2-5, the complete variable domain is DAGVTQSPTHLIKTRGQQVTLRCSPKSGHDTVSWYQQALGQGPQFIFQYYEEEERQRGNFPDRFSGHQFPNYSSELNVNALLLGDSALYLCASSPVGVGTQYFGPGTRLLVL.

The chain combines TRBV27 with TRBJ2-5, with D maybe TRBD1 (6 bases). This CDR3 comprises 16 residues. Germline CDR1 reads MNHEY; CDR2 reads SMNVEV (reference sequence). V dropped 6 bases and J dropped 0 bases, with 17 bases sitting between them. In DNA form, the CDR3 reads TGTGCCAGCAGAAGACCAGGGTCAGGGGACCAAGAGACCCAGTACTTC. It encodes CASRRPGSGDQETQYF.

V gene TRBV9 combines with J gene TRBJ1-6; tentatively, D is TRBD1 (6 bases). V lost 4 bases and J 7 bases, leaving 12 bases between the germline ends. The CDR3 spans 14 residues. Germline loops: CDR1 SGDLS, CDR2 YYNGEE. CDR3 DNA sequence: TGTGCCAGCAGCTCCCGACAGGAGAATTCACCCCTCCACTTT. Its translation: CASSSRQENSPLHF.

V and J are TRBV27 and TRBJ1-2; tentatively, D is TRBD1 (6 bases). Germline assignment: CDR1 MNHEY and CDR2 SMNVEV (reference sequence). CDR3 length: 13 residues. V shed 2 bases and J shed 6 bases, with 10 bases lying between them. CDR3 region: CASSLAGDNGYTF. The CDR3 DNA reads as TGTGCCAGCAGTTTAGCAGGGGACAATGGCTACACCTTC.

CDR3: CASGRLSGVSGNTIYF. CDR3 coding DNA: TGTGCCAGCGGCAGACTCTCAGGGGTCTCTGGAAACACCATATATTTT. The genes are TRBV2 and TRBJ1-3; possibly TRBD1 for D (6 bases). This CDR3 contains 16 residues. Trimming pared 8 bases from V and 0 bases from J, leaving 17 bases between. The germline V gene encodes CDR1 SNHLY and CDR2 FYNNEI.